The text below deals with one TCR beta chain. As yet, its antigen is unknown. These data come from a study of T cells in localized non-small cell lung cancer. Study outcomes and limitations: The appearance of a median approximately 57 of the top 100 tumor clones was seen in adjacent lung.

The CDR3 runs 13 residues. Trimming removed 5 bases from V and 5 bases from J, with 12 bases in between. Germline values: CDR1 SNHLY, CDR2 FYNNEI. Sequencing used immunoSEQ multiplex PCR; TCRdb keeps in-frame clones, though not all of them. The sample records about 70,000 clones, approximately 84% being singletons. The source material was peripheral blood, sampled before any cancer treatment. The source of this sequence is a female donor of 60 years or more with stage I lung adenocarcinoma. The chain couples TRBV2 to TRBJ2-5, with D possibly TRBD1 on 6 matching bases. CDR3 DNA: TGTGCCAGCAGTTTCACAGGGCTGGAGACCCAGTACTTC. It is translated as CASSFTGLETQYF.